This TCR beta chain was recorded in a study of post-analysis software for immune sequencing data (dated by TCRdb to 2014 to 2015). Study-wide context: The recorded disease courses included relapsing-remitting, secondary progressive and progressive-relapsing multiple sclerosis, and some patients had no subtype annotation. The patient repertoires were compared against about 10 previously published healthy control repertoires obtained from donors aged roughly 6 to 28 years. A subset of samples was prepared in parallel using single-end sample barcoding, then pooled and co-amplified after Illumina adapter ligation. The paper's findings and limits, for the study overall: Compared with controls, multiple sclerosis patients had significantly lower normalized Chao1 diversity, a finding suggesting substantial peripheral T-cell clonal expansion. A few TRBV segments, including TRBV5-6, TRBV5-1 and TRBV20-1, were significantly more frequent in patients than controls. Strong co-clustering of samples prepared in the same batch was shown by direct clustering with F measure, prompting a batch-effect correction. The control group was slightly older than the multiple sclerosis patient group.

The library came from PCR. Sequencing was carried out with an Illumina HiSeq 2500. To reduce PCR and sequencing biases, unique molecular identifiers were incorporated into the TCR beta cDNA libraries. Per 1 to 10 million input T cells, some 500,000 cDNA molecules were obtained, such that each molecule approximated one T cell. The patient libraries were prepared and sequenced with the same protocol used for the earlier healthy control dataset. Within a given batch, samples were prepared together, multiplexed and sequenced on the same HiSeq lane. Concerning the study's data processing: Raw barcoded reads were processed with MIGEC, and single-read molecular identifier groups were discarded before consensus assembly and CDR3 extraction. VDJtools was used for post-analysis of the clonotype tables, and diversity was normalized by down-sampling every dataset to the size of the smallest sample. Repertoire overlap clustering matched CDR3 amino acid but not nucleotide sequences to correct batch-related cross-sample contamination. Using fastp trimming at Q25 and MiXCR clonotype assembly, TCRdb reanalyzed the public sequencing data and kept in-frame beta chains. Entries are consolidated by CDR3 protein sequence, retaining the most common genes and DNA. V and J calls and clone size were set by TCRdb, not the authors. Within this sample are fewer than 550,000 distinct CDR3 sequences, with 34% of them counted one time only. In total, the top ten clones hold 5% to 6% of the sample.

To demonstrate the VDJtools post-analysis software, the study profiled TCR beta repertoires from the peripheral blood of 10 to 15 young patients with multiple sclerosis. Multiple sclerosis patients were children and adolescents aged roughly 6 to 16 years. CDR1 is given as SGHRS and CDR2 as YFSETQ, both from the germline V gene. Trimming at the junction amounts to 7 bases on V and 9 bases on J, and the germline ends lie 17 bases apart. There are 13 amino acids in the CDR3, from cysteine to phenylalanine inclusive. The retained sequence is limited to the CDR3, 39 bases, with the frame set at the first base. This clonotype has only a few counts. Its antigen target is currently unknown. Base qualities are not at hand, and no much larger clone is one base apart.

The receptor comes from a girl aged 2-17 years with multiple sclerosis. Sequencing was carried out using blood. The V gene is TRBV5-1 and the J gene is TRBJ1-5; the D gene cannot be named for sure. CDR3 reads: CASAQTESGPQHF. The DNA reads TGCGCCAGCGCCCAGACGGAAAGTGGGCCCCAGCATTTT. Beyond the CDR3, the reference TRBV5-1 and TRBJ1-5 genes provide the residues; the full variable domain reads: KAGVTQTPRYLIKTRGQQVTLSCSPISGHRSVSWYQQTPGQGLQFLFEYFSETQRNKGNFPGRFSGRQFSNSRSEMNVSTLELGDSALYLCASAQTESGPQHFGDGTRLSIL.